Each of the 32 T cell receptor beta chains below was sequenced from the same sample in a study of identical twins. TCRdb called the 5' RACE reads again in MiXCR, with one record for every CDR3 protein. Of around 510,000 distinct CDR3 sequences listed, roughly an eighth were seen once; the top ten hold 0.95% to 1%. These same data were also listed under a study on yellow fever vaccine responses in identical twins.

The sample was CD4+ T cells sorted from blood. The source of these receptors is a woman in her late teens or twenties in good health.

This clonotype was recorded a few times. The CDR3 bases are TGTGCCAGCGGAGGGGATAATTCACCCCTCCACTTT. It codes for CASGGDNSPLHF. The J gene is TRBJ1-6, the V gene TRBV6-5; the D gene is possibly TRBD1 (5 bases). The V gene's germline CDR1 is MNHEY and CDR2 SVGAGI. This CDR3 has 12 amino acids. V lost 8 bases and J 5 bases, leaving 7 bases between the germline ends.

The CDR3 nucleotides are TGTGCCAGCAGCTCCACAACTCATAGCTCCTACAATGAGCAGTTCTTC. This encodes CASSSTTHSSYNEQFF. The genes are TRBV11-2 and TRBJ2-1; D gene ambiguous. CDR1 is SGHAT and CDR2 is FQNNGV in the germline V gene. Between the trimmed V and J ends, which lost 4 bases and 0 bases, there was a span of 13 bases. The CDR3 length is 16 residues.

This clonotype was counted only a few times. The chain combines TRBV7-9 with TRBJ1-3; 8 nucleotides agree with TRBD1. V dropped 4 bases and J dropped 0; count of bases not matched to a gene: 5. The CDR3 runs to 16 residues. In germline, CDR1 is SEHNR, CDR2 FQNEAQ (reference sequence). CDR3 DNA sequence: TGTGCCAGCAGCTCGGGACAGGCGAGCTCTGGAAACACCATATATTTT. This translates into CASSSGQASSGNTIYF.

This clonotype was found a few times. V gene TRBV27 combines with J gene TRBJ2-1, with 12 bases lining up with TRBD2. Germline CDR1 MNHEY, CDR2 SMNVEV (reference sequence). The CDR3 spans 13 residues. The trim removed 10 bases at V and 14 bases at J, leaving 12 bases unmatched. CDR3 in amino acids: CATRLAGVAAEFF. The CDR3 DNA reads TGTGCCACCCGACTAGCGGGAGTTGCCGCGGAGTTCTTC.

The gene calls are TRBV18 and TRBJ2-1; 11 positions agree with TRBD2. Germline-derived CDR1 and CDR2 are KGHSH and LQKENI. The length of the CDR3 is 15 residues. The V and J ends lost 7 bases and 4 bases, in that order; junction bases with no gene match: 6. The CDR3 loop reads CASFLAGGPYNEQFF. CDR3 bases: TGTGCCAGCTTCTTAGCGGGAGGGCCTTACAATGAGCAGTTCTTC.

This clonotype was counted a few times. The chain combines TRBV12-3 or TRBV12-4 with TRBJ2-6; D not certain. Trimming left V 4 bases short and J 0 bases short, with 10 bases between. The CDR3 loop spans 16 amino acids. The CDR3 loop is CASSYPHVSGANVLTF. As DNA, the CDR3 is TGTGCCAGCAGTTATCCCCATGTCTCTGGGGCCAACGTCCTGACTTTC.

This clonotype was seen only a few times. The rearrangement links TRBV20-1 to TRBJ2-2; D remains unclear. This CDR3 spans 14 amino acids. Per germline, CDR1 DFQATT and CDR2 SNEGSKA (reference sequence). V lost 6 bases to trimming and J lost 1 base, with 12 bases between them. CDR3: CSAAVMENTGELFF. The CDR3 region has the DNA TGCAGTGCCGCAGTCATGGAGAACACCGGGGAGCTGTTTTTT.

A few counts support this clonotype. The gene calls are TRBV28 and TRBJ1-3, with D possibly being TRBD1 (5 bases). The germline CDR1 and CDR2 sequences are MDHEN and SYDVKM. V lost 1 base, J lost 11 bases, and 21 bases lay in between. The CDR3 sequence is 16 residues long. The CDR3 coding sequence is TGTGCCAGCAGTTTATTCGGGGGGACCGCCTCGATGGCCATATATTTT. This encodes CASSLFGGTASMAIYF.

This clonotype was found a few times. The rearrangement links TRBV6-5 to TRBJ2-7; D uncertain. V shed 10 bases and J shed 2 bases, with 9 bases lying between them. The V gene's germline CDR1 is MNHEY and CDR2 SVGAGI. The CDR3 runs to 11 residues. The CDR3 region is CATSRAYEQYF. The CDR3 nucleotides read TGTGCCACCAGCCGGGCCTACGAGCAGTACTTC.

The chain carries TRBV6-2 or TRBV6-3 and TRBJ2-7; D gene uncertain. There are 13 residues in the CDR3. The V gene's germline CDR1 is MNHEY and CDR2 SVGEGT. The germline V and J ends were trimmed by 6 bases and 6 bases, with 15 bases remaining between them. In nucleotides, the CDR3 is TGTGCCAGCAGGCCCGCATGGGGTGTCGAGCAGTACTTC. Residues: CASRPAWGVEQYF.

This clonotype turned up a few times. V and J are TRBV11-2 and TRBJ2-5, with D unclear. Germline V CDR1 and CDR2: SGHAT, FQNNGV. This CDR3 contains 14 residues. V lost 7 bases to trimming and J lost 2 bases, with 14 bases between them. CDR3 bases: TGTGCCAGCACCGGAAACCCAGGACAAGAGACCCAGTACTTC. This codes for CASTGNPGQETQYF.

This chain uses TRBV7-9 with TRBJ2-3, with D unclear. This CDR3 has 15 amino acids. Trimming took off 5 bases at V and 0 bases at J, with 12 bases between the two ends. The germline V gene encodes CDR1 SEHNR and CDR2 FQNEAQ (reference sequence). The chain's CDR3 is CASSEGAVSTDTQYF. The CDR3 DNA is TGTGCCAGCAGCGAAGGAGCCGTTAGCACAGATACGCAGTATTTT.

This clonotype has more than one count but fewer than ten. CDR3 in amino acids: CASSFHQGKETQYF. The CDR3 DNA reads TGTGCCAGCAGTTTTCATCAGGGGAAAGAGACCCAGTACTTC. The chain carries TRBV12-3 or TRBV12-4 and TRBJ2-5; possible D gene TRBD1, 6 bases. The CDR3 consists of 14 residues. The V end was cut by 3 bases, the J end by 3 bases, with 11 bases between.

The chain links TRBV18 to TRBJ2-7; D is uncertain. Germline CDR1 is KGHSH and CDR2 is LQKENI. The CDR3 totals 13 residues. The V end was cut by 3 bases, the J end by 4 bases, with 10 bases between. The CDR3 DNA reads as TGTGCCAGCTCACCCGCCAAAAATTACGAGCAGTACTTC. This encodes CASSPAKNYEQYF. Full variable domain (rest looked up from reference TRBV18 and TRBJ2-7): NAGVMQNPRHLVRRRGQEARLRCSPMKGHSHVYWYRQLPEEGLKFMVYLQKENIIDESGMPKERFSAEFPKEGPSILRIQQVVRGDSAAYFCASSPAKNYEQYFGPGTRLTVT.

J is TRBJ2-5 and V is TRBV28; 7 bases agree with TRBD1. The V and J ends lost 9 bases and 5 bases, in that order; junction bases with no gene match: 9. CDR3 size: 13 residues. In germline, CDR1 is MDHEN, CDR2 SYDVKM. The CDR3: CASVRGLRETQYF. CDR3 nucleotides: TGTGCCAGTGTAAGGGGGCTACGGGAGACCCAGTACTTC. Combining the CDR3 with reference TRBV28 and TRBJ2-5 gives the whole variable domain DVKVTQSSRYLVKRTGEKVFLECVQDMDHENMFWYRQDPGLGLRLIYFSYDVKMKEKGDIPEGYSVSREKKERFSLILESASTNQTSMYLCASVRGLRETQYFGPGTRLLVL.

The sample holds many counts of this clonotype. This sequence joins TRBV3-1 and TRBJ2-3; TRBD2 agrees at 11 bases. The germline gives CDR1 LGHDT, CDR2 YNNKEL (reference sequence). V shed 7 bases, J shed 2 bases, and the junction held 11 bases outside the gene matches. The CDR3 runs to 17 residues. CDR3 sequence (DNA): TGTGCCAGCAAATTAGCGGGGGGGCCGGGGCCCACAGATACGCAGTATTTT. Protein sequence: CASKLAGGPGPTDTQYF.

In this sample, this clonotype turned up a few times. CDR3 nucleotide sequence: TGTGCCAGCAGAGGACTAGCGGGGTCCAATGAGCAGTTCTTC. Protein: CASRGLAGSNEQFF. The genes are TRBV6-4 and TRBJ2-1, with TRBD2 identical over 12 bases. The CDR3 runs to 14 residues. Looked up from germline, CDR1 is MRHNA and CDR2 is SNTAGT. The trim removed 6 bases at V and 6 bases at J, leaving 3 bases unmatched.

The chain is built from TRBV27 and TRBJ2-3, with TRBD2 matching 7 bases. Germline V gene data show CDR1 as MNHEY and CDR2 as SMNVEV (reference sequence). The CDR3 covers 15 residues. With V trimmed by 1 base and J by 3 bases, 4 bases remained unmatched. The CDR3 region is CASSLYGEGTDTQYF. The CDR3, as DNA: TGTGCCAGCAGTTTATACGGGGAGGGTACAGATACGCAGTATTTT.

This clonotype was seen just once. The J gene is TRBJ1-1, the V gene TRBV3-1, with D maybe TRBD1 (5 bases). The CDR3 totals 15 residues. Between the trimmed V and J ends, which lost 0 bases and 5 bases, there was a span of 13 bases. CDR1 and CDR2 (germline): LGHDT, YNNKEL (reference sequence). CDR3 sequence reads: CASSQDARGRTEAFF. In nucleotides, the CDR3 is TGTGCCAGCAGCCAAGATGCAAGGGGAAGGACTGAAGCTTTCTTT.

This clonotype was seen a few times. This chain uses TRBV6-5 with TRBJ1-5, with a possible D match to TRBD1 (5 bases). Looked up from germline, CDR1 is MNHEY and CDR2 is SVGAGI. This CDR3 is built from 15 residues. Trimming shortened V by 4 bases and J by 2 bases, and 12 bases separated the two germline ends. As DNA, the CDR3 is TGTGCCAGCAGTTCCAGGGAGTCGGGCAATCAGCCCCAGCATTTT. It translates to CASSSRESGNQPQHF.

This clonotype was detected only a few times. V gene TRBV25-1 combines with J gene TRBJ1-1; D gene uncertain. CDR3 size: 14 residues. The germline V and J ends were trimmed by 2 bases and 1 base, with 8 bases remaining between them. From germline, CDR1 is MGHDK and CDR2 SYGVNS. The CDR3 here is CASSERATNTEAFF. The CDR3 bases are TGTGCCAGCAGTGAAAGGGCTACGAACACTGAAGCTTTCTTT.

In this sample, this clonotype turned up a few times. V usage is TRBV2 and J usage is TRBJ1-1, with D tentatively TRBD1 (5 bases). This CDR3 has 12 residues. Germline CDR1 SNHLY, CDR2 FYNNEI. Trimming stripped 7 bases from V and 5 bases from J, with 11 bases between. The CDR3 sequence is CASTGVDTEAFF. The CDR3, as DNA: TGTGCCAGCACGGGGGTTGATACTGAAGCTTTCTTT.

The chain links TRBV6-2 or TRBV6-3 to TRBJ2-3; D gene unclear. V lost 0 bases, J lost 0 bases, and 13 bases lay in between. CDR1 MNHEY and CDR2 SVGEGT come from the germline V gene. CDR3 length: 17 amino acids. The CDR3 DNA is TGTGCCAGCAGTTACTCACGGACGCATCCTAGCACAGATACGCAGTATTTT. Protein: CASSYSRTHPSTDTQYF.

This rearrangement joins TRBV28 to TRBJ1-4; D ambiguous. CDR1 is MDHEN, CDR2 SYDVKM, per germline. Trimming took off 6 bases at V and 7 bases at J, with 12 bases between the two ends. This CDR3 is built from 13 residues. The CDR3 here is CASRRTVGEKLFF. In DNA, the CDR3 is TGTGCCAGCAGAAGAACGGTGGGTGAAAAACTGTTTTTT.

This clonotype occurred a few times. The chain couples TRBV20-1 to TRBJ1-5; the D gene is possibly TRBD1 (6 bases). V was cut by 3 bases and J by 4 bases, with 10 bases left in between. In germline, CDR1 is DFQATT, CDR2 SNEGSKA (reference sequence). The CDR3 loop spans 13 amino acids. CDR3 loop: CSASPQGNQPQHF. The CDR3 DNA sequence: TGCAGTGCTAGCCCTCAGGGGAATCAGCCCCAGCATTTT.

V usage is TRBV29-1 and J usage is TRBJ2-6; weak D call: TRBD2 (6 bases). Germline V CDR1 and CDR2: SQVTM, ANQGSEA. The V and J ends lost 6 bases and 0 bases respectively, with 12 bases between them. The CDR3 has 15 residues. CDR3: CSVGGVSSGANVLTF. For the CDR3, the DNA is TGCAGCGTGGGAGGAGTCAGCTCTGGGGCCAACGTCCTGACTTTC.

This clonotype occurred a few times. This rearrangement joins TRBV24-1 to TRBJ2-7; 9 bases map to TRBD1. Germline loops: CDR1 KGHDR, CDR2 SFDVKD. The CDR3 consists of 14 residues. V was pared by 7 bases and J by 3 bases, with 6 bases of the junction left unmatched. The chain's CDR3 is CATSNSGQGYEQYF. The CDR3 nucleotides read TGTGCCACCAGCAACTCGGGACAGGGCTACGAGCAGTACTTC.

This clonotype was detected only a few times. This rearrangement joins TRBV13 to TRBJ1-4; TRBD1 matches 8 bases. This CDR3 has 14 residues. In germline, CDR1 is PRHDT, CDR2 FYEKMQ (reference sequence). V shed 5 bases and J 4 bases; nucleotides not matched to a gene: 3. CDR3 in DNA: TGTGCCAGCAGCGCCACAGGGGGTAATGAAAAACTGTTTTTT. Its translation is CASSATGGNEKLFF.

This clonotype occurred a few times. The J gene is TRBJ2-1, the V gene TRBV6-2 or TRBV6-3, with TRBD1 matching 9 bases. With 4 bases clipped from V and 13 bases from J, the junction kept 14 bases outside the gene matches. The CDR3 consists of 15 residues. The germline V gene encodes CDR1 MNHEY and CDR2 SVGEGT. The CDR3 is CASSSAGTGHEKQFF. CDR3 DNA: TGTGCCAGCAGTTCCGCCGGGACAGGGCATGAGAAACAGTTCTTC.

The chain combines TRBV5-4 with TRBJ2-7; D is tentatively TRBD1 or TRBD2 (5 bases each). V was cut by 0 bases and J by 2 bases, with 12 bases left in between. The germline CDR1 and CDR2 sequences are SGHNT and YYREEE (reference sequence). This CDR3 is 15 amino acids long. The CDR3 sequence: CASSLGGSGAYEQYF. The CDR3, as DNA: TGTGCCAGCAGCTTGGGGGGGAGTGGGGCCTACGAGCAGTACTTC.

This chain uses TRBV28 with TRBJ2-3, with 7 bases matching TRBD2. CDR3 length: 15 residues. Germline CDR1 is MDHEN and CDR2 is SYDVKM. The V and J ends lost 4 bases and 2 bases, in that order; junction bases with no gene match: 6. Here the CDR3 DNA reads TGTGCCAGCAGTTCCTGGACTAGTTCCACAGATACGCAGTATTTT. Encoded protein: CASSSWTSSTDTQYF.

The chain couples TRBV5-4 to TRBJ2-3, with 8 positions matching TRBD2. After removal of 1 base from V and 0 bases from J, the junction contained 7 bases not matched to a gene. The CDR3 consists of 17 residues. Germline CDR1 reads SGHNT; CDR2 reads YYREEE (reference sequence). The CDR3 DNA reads TGTGCCAGCAGCTTGTTTCTAGCGGGTTCTAGCACAGATACGCAGTATTTT. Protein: CASSLFLAGSSTDTQYF.